This TCR beta chain came from a study of blood T cells in healthy people across ages (dated by TCRdb to between 2015 and 2017). About the full investigation: In model experiments, template switching captured about one uniquely barcoded TCR beta cDNA molecule for every two T cells. To avoid experimental bias, donors of different ages were distributed randomly across sequencing lanes. Four age groups were formed from the donors: young (average around 15 years), middle-aged (approximately 39), aged (roughly 56) and long-lived (less than 85). Age-related changes in TCR beta repertoire diversity were measured in the study by deep sequencing normalized with unique cDNA molecular identifiers. For two donors (one aged 18 to 29 and one aged 80 or older), the study analyzed two additional independent replicas of 1 million unique cDNA reads from the same blood draw. The full study reports these points: Because the CMV infection status of the donors was unknown, age-related changes in expanded clonotypes may potentially have been confounded. Compared with the aged group, the long-lived group had more naive CD4+ T cells, fewer expanded clones and increased TCR diversity, a pattern suggesting age selection. There was a strong correlation between observed TCR beta diversity and the percentage of naive T cells measured by flow cytometry. Observed TCR beta diversity per million T cells fell roughly linearly with age, and a significant reduction was already apparent by age around 36. Because profiling used bulk unsorted PBMCs, naive and antigen-experienced compartments could not be compared conclusively. Estimates of total diversity from one million sequenced T cells were regarded as lower bounds and underestimates.

The CDR3 spans 15 residues, from the cysteine through the phenylalanine. The DNA shown is the 45-base CDR3, in frame from base 1. CDR1 and CDR2 were assigned from the germline V gene as MDHEN and SYDVKM. V has 5 bases trimmed and J has 2 bases trimmed; junction bases matching no gene number 9. Systemically healthy Caucasian individuals from Russia, over 30 in total and aged 6 to 90 years, were included as donors. About 9.6 milliliters of peripheral blood were collected from each donor into EDTA-treated Vacutainer tubes. PBMCs were isolated by Ficoll-Paque density-gradient centrifugation, with at least 6 million obtained per sample. Total RNA, at least 6 micrograms per sample, was extracted from PBMCs with Trizol reagent. For every donor, flow cytometry on a PBMC aliquot measured the percentage of naive CD45RAhigh/CD27high T cells. About this clonotype: The antigen this receptor binds is unknown. Nothing much larger sits one base from this clone, and base qualities are not available.

Library preparation used 5' RACE. Sequencing relied on an Illumina HiSeq 2500. A second PCR of roughly 6 to 12 cycles was run with a J-beta primer mix and a sample-barcoded 5' primer. Each TCR beta cDNA molecule received a unique molecular identifier from a template-switch 5' adaptor carrying 12 random nucleotides. At least 2.5 million CDR3-containing paired-end reads were obtained from each sample. First-strand cDNA was synthesized from all RNA with the Mint cDNA synthesis kit, primed by a TRBC-specific oligonucleotide. All cDNA was treated with uracil-DNA glycosylase and then went through a first 18-cycle PCR with the universal primers M1SS and BC2_uni_R. The published analysis was carried out like this. Normalization of each sample was performed by random selection of 1 million high-quality reads, each carrying a distinct molecular identifier. Reads with shared molecular identifiers were discarded instead of being binned into consensus sequences. MiTCR, with a Q25 quality threshold and the strictest error-elimination algorithm, was used for CDR3 identification, clonotype clustering and error correction. A nonparametric unseen species model with Euler transformation was used to estimate lower-bound total TCR beta diversity. TCRdb itself trimmed the public reads at Q25 with fastp, ran MiXCR and retained productive beta chains. Identical CDR3 proteins give one entry, which carries the most common genes and DNA. The V and J calls here are based on TCRdb, not the publication. This sample gives approximately 730,000 distinct CDR3 sequences in total; approximately 55% of them show up just once. The ten largest account for 40% to 50% of the sample.

This chain is built from TRBV28 and TRBJ2-7, with 7 junctional bases fitting TRBD1. Input material: blood. The origin of this receptor is a man aged 80 or over in good health. The DNA sequence reads TGTGCCAGCAGTCCGACAGGGCTGGTGACCTACGAGCAGTACTTC. Translated, it gives CASSPTGLVTYEQYF.